One T cell receptor (beta chain) is described in this entry. TCRdb itself ran the 5' RACE reads through MiXCR, one entry per CDR3 protein. The sample includes around 64,000 distinct CDR3 sequences, 10% to 15% of them seen just once. The data are from a study of early T cells in non-severe SARS-CoV-2 infection. Trimming cost V 3 bases and J 1 base, with 11 bases left between them. The CDR3 covers 15 residues. Per the germline V gene, CDR1 is KGHDR and CDR2 is SFDVKD. Material for sequencing was whole blood. The chain is built from TRBV24-1 and TRBJ1-1; D gene uncertain. This clonotype was sampled from an adult who was a healthcare worker with PCR-confirmed SARS-CoV-2 infection or an uninfected control (not recorded which). The CDR3: CATSDPRLGNTEAFF. The DNA of the CDR3 is TGTGCCACCAGTGATCCCCGGCTGGGGAACACTGAAGCTTTCTTT.